This T cell receptor (beta chain) was found in a study of blood T cells in healthy people across ages. Study findings and constraints: Long-lived donors exceeded aged donors in naive CD4+ cells and diversity.

This clonotype was observed a few times. Its antigen is not identified. Primers used in a second PCR of about 6 to 11 cycles were a sample-barcoded 5' primer and a J-beta primer mix. The template-switch adaptor was a 5' adaptor with 12 random nucleotides. It tagged each cDNA molecule. In TCRdb, the 5' RACE reads were re-called with MiXCR into one record per CDR3 protein. Of 720,000 or so distinct CDR3 sequences in the sample, 40% to 50% were seen once. The CDR3 consists of 23 residues. The trim removed 0 bases at V and 1 base at J, leaving 18 bases unmatched. Germline CDR1 is MGHRA and CDR2 is YSYEKL. The rearrangement uses TRBV4-1 and TRBJ2-7; the match to TRBD2 covers 16 bases. The sequencing sample was made of blood. The source of this sequence is a man older than 75 in good health. The CDR3 region has the DNA TGCGCCAGCAGCCAAGATTTCCGCTCGCCGGGACTAGCGGGAGGGCATCGATCCTACGAGCAGTACTTC. The encoded protein is CASSQDFRSPGLAGGHRSYEQYF.